A selection of T cell receptor beta chains follows, all from one sample in a study of blood T cell repertoires in COVID-19. Here immunoSEQ multiplex PCR was the method, and the copy in TCRdb shows in-frame clones only, minus some. Of 50,000 to 70,000 clones listed, about 90% are singletons. The sequencing sample was made of peripheral blood. The receptors were gathered from a man aged 55 to 69 with acute or convalescent COVID-19. CDR3s include the opening cysteine and the closing phenylalanine or tryptophan. The D gene is left open where the match is weak.

V	D	J	CDR3	DNA
TRBV24-1	TRBD2	TRBJ2-1	CATSDLGLAGGRTYNEQFF	TGTGCCACCAGTGACCTTGGACTAGCGGGAGGGAGGACCTACAATGAGCAGTTCTTC
TRBV19	TRBD2	TRBJ2-7	CASSIDLGEGEQYF	TGTGCCAGTAGTATAGATCTGGGGGAGGGGGAGCAGTACTTC
TRBV6-5	TRBD2	TRBJ2-2	CASSRLAGEAGELFF	TGTGCCAGCAGTCGACTAGCGGGAGAGGCCGGGGAGCTGTTTTTT
TRBV3-1/TRBV3-2	TRBD2	TRBJ2-3	CASSPGLAARTDTQYF	TGTGCCAGCAGCCCGGGACTAGCGGCACGCACAGATACGCAGTATTTT
TRBV10-3	.	TRBJ1-2	CAIREGRVYGGYTF	TGTGCCATCAGAGAGGGCAGGGTGTACGGTGGCTACACCTTC
TRBV4-2	.	TRBJ1-5	CASSQTGSNQPQHF	TGTGCCAGCAGCCAAACCGGGAGCAATCAGCCCCAGCATTTT
TRBV2	TRBD2	TRBJ2-3	CASRGTSADTQYF	TGTGCCAGCAGGGGGACTAGCGCCGATACGCAGTATTTT
TRBV7-2	.	TRBJ2-7	CASSLGVWGRAMHEQYF	TGTGCCAGCAGCTTAGGGGTCTGGGGCAGGGCCATGCACGAGCAGTACTTC
TRBV27	.	TRBJ1-5	CASSLGGLQPQHF	TGTGCCAGCAGTTTGGGGGGGCTACAGCCCCAGCATTTT
TRBV21-1	.	TRBJ1-1	CASSSPPSGGSGTEAFF	TGTGCCAGCAGCAGCCCGCCTAGCGGGGGTTCGGGAACTGAAGCTTTCTTT
TRBV28	TRBD1	TRBJ1-5	CASSLYRGGQPQHF	TGTGCCAGCAGTTTGTACAGGGGAGGACAGCCCCAGCATTTT
TRBV19	.	TRBJ1-5	CASSMRYLSGNQPQHF	TGTGCCAGTAGTATGAGGTATCTATCGGGGAATCAGCCCCAGCATTTT
TRBV7-9	.	TRBJ1-3	CASSLLTTGNTIYF	TGTGCCAGCAGCTTATTAACTACCGGAAACACCATATATTTT
TRBV7-2	TRBD2	TRBJ2-1	CASSLTGGNNEQFF	TGTGCCAGCAGCTTGACGGGAGGTAACAATGAGCAGTTCTTC